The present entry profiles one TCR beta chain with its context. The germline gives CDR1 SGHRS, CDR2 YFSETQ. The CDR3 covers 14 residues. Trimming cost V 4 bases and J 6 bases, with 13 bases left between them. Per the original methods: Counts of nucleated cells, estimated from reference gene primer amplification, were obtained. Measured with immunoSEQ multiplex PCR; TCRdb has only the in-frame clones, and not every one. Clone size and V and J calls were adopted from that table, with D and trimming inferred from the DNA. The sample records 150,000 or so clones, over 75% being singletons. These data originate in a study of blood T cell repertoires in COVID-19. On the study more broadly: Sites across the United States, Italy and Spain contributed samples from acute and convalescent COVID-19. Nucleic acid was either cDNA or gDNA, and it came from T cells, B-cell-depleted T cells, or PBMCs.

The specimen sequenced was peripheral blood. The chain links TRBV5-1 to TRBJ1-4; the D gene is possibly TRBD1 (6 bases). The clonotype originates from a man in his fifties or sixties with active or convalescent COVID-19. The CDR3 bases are TGCGCCAGCAGCGTCAGGGGACCGTATGAAAAACTGTTTTTT. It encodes CASSVRGPYEKLFF.